The sequence of this T cell receptor beta chain was determined in a study of T cells after yellow fever vaccination. This clonotype has only a few counts. Its specificity is not known. Synthesis of TCR cDNA relied on 5'RACE template switching, which attached a universal primer site and UMIs. TCRdb fed the 5' RACE reads into MiXCR, producing one record per CDR3 protein. The repertoire holds 450,000 to 550,000 distinct CDR3 sequences, with just over 20% as singletons. Study results and limitations: Most primary-vaccination clones recurred post-booster (more than 95% CD4, roughly 91% CD8). Any FACS-sorted repertoire could hold abundant clonotypes that contaminate it from the bulk population. The study found a weaker secondary response that peaked faster, day 5 versus 15.

The germline CDR1 and CDR2 sequences are SGHRS and YFSETQ. Germline trimming cut 0 bases from V and 7 bases from J; bases unmatched to any gene: 6. The CDR3 is 14 amino acids. The input for sequencing was PBMCs, taken 21 days after the first yellow fever vaccination. The J gene is TRBJ1-1, the V gene TRBV5-1; TRBD1 agrees at 7 bases. The clonotype was recovered from a man aged 18 to 30 who received the YFV17D yellow fever vaccine. CDR3 sequence: CASSLEGAAFEAFF. For the CDR3, the DNA is TGCGCCAGCAGCTTGGAGGGGGCCGCCTTTGAAGCTTTCTTT.